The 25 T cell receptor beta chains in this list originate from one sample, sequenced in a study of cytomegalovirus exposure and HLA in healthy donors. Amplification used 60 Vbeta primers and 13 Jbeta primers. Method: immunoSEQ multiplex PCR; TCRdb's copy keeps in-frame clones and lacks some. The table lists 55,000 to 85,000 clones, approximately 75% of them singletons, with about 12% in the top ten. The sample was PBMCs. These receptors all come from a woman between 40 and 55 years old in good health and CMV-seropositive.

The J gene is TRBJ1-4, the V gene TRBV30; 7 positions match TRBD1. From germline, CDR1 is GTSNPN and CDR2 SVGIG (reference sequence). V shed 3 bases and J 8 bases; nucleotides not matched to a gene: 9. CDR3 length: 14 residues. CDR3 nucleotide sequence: TGTGCCTGGAGCGGAGGGGGCGATCAGGAAAAACTGTTTTTT. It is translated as CAWSGGGDQEKLFF.

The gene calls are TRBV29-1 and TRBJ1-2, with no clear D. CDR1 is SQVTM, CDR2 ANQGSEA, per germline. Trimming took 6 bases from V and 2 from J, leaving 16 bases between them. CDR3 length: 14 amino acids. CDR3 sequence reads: CSVGPPTGNYGYTF. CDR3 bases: TGCAGCGTGGGTCCCCCAACGGGGAACTATGGCTACACCTTC.

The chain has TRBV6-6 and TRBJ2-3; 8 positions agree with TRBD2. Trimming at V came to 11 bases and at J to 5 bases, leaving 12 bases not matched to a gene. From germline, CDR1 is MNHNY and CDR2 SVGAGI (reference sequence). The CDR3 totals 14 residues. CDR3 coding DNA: TGTGCCGGGCGGGTCGGGGGGGCCCGAGATACGCAGTATTTT. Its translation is CAGRVGGARDTQYF.

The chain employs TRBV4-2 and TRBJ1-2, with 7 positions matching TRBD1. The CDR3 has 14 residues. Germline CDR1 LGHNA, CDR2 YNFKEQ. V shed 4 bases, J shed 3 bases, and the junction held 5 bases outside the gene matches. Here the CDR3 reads CASSPGQDYYGYTF. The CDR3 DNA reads TGTGCCAGCAGCCCCGGACAGGACTACTATGGCTACACCTTC.

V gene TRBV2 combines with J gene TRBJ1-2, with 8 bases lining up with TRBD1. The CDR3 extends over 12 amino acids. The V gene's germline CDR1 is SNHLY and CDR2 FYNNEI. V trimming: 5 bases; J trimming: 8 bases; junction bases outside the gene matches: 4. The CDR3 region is CASSQTGVGYTF. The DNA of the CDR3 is TGTGCCAGCAGTCAGACAGGGGTCGGCTACACCTTC. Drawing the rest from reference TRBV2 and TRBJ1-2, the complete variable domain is EPEVTQTPSHQVTQMGQEVILRCVPISNHLYFYWYRQILGQKVEFLVSFYNNEISEKSEIFDDQFSVERPDGSNFTLKIRSTKLEDSAMYFCASSQTGVGYTFGSGTRLTVV.

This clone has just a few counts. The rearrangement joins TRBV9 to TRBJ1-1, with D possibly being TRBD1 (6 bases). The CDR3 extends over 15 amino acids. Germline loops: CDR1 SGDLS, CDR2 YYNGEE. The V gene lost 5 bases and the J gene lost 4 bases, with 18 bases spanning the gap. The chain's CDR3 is CASRGPGAAATEAFF. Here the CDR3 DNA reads TGTGCCAGCAGAGGTCCAGGGGCGGCGGCCACTGAAGCTTTCTTT.

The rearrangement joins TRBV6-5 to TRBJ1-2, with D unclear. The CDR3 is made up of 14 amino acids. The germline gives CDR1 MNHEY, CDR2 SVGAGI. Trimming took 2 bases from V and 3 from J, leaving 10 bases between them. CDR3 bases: TGTGCCAGCAGTTACAGGGAGTGGGACTATGGCTACACCTTC. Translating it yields CASSYREWDYGYTF.

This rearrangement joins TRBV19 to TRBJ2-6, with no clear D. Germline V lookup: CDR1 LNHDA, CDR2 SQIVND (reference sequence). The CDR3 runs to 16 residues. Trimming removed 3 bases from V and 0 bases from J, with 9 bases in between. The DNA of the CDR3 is TGTGCCAGTAGTATGCGGTCCGGCTCTGGGGCCAACGTCCTGACTTTC. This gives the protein CASSMRSGSGANVLTF.

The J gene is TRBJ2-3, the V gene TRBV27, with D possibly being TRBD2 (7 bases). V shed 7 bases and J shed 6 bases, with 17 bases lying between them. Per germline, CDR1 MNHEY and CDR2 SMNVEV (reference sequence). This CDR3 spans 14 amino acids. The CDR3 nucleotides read TGTGCCAGCACCCTCGGCGGGGGCCAGGATACGCAGTATTTT. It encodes CASTLGGGQDTQYF.

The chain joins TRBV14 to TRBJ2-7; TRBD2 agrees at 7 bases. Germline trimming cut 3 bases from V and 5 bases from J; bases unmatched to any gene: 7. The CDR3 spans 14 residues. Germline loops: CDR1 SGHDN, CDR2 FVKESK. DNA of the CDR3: TGTGCCAGCAGCCACGACGGTGGGGGGGACGAGCAGTACTTC. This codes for CASSHDGGGDEQYF.

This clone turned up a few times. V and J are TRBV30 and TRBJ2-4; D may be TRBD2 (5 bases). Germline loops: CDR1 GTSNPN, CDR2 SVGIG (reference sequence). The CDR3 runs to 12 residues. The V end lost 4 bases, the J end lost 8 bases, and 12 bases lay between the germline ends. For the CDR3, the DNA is TGTGCCTGGATGGGAGAGGTGCACATTCAGTACTTC. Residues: CAWMGEVHIQYF. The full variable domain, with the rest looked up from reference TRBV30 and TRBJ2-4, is SQTIHQWPATLVQPVGSPLSLECTVEGTSNPNLYWYRQAAGRGLQLLFYSVGIGQISSEVPQNLSASRPQDRQFILSSKKLLLSDSGFYLCAWMGEVHIQYFGAGTRLSVL.

CDR3 protein: CAIRDTDRGDTGELFF. The CDR3 bases are TGTGCCATCAGGGATACTGACAGGGGGGATACCGGGGAGCTGTTTTTT. J is TRBJ2-2 and V is TRBV10-3; 9 positions agree with TRBD1. The CDR3 length is 16 residues. CDR1 is ENHRY and CDR2 is SYGVKD in the germline V gene. Trimming took 6 bases from V and 5 from J; bases not matched to a gene: 10.

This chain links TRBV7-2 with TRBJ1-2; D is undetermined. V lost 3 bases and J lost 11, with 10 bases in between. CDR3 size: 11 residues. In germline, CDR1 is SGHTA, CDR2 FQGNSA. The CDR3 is CASSFQAIYTF. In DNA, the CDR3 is TGTGCCAGCAGCTTCCAGGCTATTTACACCTTC.

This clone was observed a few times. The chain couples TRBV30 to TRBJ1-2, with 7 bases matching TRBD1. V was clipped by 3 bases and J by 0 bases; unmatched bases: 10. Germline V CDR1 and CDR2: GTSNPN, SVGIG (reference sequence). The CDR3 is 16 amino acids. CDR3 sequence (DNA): TGTGCCTGGAGAGAACCGGGACAGCTAGCTAACTATGGCTACACCTTC. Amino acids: CAWREPGQLANYGYTF.

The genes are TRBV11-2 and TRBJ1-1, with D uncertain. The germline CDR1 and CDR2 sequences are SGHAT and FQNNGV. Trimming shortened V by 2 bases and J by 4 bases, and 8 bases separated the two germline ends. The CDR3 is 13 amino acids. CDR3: CASSLREGTEAFF. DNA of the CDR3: TGTGCCAGCAGCTTAAGGGAGGGCACTGAAGCTTTCTTT.

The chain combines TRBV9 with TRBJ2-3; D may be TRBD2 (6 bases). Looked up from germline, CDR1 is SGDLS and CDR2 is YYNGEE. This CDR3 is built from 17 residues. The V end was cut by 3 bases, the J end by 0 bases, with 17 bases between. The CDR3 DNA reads TGTGCCAGCAGCGCCCGGTATAGGACTACTAGCACAGATACGCAGTATTTT. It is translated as CASSARYRTTSTDTQYF.

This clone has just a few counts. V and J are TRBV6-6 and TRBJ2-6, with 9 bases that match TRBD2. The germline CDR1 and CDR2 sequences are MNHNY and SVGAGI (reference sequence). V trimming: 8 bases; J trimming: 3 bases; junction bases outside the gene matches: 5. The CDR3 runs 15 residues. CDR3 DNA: TGTGCCAGCCAGTTAGCGGGGGATGGGGCCAACGTCCTGACTTTC. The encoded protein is CASQLAGDGANVLTF.

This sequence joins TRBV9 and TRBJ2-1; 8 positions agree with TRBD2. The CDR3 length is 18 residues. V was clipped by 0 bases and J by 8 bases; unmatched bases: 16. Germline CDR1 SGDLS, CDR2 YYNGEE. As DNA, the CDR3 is TGTGCCAGCAGCGTAGGTCGGGTAGGGCGGGGGGCCAAGGATGAGCAGTTCTTC. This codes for CASSVGRVGRGAKDEQFF. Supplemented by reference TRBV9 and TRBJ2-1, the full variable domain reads DSGVTQTPKHLITATGQRVTLRCSPRSGDLSVYWYQQSLDQGLQFLIQYYNGEERAKGNILERFSAQQFPDLHSELNLSSLELGDSALYFCASSVGRVGRGAKDEQFFGPGTRLTVL.

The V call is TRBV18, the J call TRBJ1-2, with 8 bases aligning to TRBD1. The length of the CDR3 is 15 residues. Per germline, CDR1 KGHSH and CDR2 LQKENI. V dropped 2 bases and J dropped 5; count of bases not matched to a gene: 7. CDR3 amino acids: CASSPGQGVGYGYTF. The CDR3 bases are TGTGCCAGCTCACCAGGACAGGGAGTAGGATATGGCTACACCTTC.

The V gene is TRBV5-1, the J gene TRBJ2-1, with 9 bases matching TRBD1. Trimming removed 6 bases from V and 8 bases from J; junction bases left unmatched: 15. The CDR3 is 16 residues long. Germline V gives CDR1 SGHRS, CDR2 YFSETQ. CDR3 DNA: TGCGCCAGCATTCTCGGGCCCGGGACAGGGAGCGATGAGCAGTTCTTC. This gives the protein CASILGPGTGSDEQFF.

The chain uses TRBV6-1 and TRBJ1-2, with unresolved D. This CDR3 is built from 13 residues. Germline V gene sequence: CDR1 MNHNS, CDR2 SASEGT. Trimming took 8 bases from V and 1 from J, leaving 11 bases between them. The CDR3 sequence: CASQSRYNYGYTF. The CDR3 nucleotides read TGTGCCAGCCAAAGCCGATATAACTATGGCTACACCTTC.

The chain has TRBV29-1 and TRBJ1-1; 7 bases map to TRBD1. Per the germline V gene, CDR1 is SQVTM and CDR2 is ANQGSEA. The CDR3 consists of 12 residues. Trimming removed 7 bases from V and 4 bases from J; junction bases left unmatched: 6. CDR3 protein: CSAHRGGTEAFF. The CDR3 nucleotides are TGCAGCGCACACAGGGGAGGCACTGAAGCTTTCTTT.

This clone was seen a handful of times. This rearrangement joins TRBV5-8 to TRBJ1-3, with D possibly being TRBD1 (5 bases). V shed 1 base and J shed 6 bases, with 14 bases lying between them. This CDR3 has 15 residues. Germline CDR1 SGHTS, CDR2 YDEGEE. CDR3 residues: CASSLYQGGVNTIYF. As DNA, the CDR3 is TGTGCCAGCAGCTTGTACCAAGGAGGGGTAAACACCATATATTTT.

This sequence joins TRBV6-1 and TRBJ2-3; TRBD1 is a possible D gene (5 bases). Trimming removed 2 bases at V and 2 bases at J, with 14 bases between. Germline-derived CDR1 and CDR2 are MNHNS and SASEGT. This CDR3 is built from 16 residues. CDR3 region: CASSERGRWTTDTQYF. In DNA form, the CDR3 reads TGTGCCAGCAGTGAAAGGGGCCGTTGGACCACAGATACGCAGTATTTT.

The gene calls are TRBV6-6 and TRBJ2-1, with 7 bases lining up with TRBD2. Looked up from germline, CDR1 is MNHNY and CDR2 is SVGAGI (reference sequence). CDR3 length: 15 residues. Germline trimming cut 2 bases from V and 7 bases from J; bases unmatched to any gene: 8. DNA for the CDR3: TGTGCCAGCAGTTACGGCGGGGGATTTGGGAATGAGCAGTTCTTC. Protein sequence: CASSYGGGFGNEQFF.